Listed here are 4 T cell receptor beta chains from one sample, sequenced in a study of T cell responses to AZD1222 COVID-19 vaccine. The protocol was immunoSEQ multiplex PCR, while the TCRdb copy is restricted to in-frame clones and leaves out a portion. The sample has about 140,000 clones, around 90% seen once; the top ten hold just over 3%. The input for sequencing was peripheral blood, taken on day 0 of AZD1222 vaccination. The receptors stem from an adult in good health.

This rearrangement joins TRBV6-5 to TRBJ1-1, with D perhaps TRBD1 (5 bases). The CDR3 spans 13 residues. V was cut by 7 bases and J by 1 base, with 10 bases left in between. CDR1 is MNHEY and CDR2 is SVGAGI in the germline V gene. The DNA of the CDR3 is TGTGCCAGCAAGGTGGGGACGAACACTGAAGCTTTCTTT. The encoded protein is CASKVGTNTEAFF.

The V gene is TRBV7-9, the J gene TRBJ2-1; the D is unclear. V was shortened by 6 bases and J by 9 bases, with 12 bases between the two germline ends. CDR1 SEHNR and CDR2 FQNEAQ come from the germline V gene (reference sequence). The CDR3 has 12 amino acids. As DNA, the CDR3 is TGTGCCAGCAGTCTTATTCAGACTGAGCAGTTCTTC. Translation: CASSLIQTEQFF.

About this clone: This sample includes further DNA sequences coding for the same CDR3. This chain links TRBV5-1 with TRBJ2-1; D not certain. V lost 0 bases and J 7 bases, leaving 5 bases between the germline ends. The CDR3 covers 12 residues. Germline assignment: CDR1 SGHRS and CDR2 YFSETQ. CDR3 sequence: CASSLGRNEQFF. CDR3 sequence (DNA): TGCGCCAGCAGCTTGGGGAGAAATGAGCAGTTCTTC.

The rearrangement joins TRBV16 to TRBJ1-4; perhaps TRBD1 as D (5 bases). The germline gives CDR1 KGHSY, CDR2 FQNENV. The V and J ends lost 0 bases and 4 bases respectively, with 18 bases between them. CDR3 length: 18 residues. CDR3 protein: CASSQSRQGIRNNEKLFF. CDR3 nucleotide sequence: TGTGCCAGCAGCCAATCACGGCAGGGCATCCGGAATAATGAAAAACTGTTTTTT.